Listed here are 5 T cell receptor beta chains from one sample, sequenced in a study of shared clonotypes between healthy human individuals. Naive CD8 cells, CD45RO-negative and positively selected for CCR7, excluded terminally differentiated effector memory CD45RA+ cells. Repertoires were generated with immunoSEQ multiplex PCR, while TCRdb's copy carries only in-frame clones and drops some. The sample consists of roughly 2.1 million clones, 93% of them appearing once. Sequencing input: naive CD8+ T cells from PBMCs. The receptors here all came from a man younger than 35 in good health. Some clones in this sample may be carry-over from other donors' samples.

The chain recombines TRBV10-3 with TRBJ2-1; D unresolved. This CDR3 region has 14 residues. Trimming left V 0 bases short and J 0 bases short, with 3 bases between. Germline loops: CDR1 ENHRY, CDR2 SYGVKD. DNA of the CDR3: TGTGCCATCAGTGAGTCCCGCTCCTACAATGAGCAGTTCTTC. The encoded protein is CAISESRSYNEQFF.

This sequence joins TRBV4-3 and TRBJ2-1; D gene unclear. V lost 1 base and J lost 6, with 13 bases in between. CDR3 length: 15 residues. Germline assignment: CDR1 LGHNA and CDR2 YSLEER. DNA for the CDR3: TGCGCCAGCAGCCAAGGCGTGGGCGTAGGCAATGAGCAGTTCTTC. Translated, it gives CASSQGVGVGNEQFF.

The V call is TRBV19, the J call TRBJ1-5, with unresolved D. V lost 3 bases to trimming and J lost 3 bases, with 9 bases between them. This CDR3 is 14 amino acids long. CDR1 LNHDA and CDR2 SQIVND come from the germline V gene (reference sequence). CDR3 sequence reads: CASSIKGNNQPQHF. CDR3 bases: TGTGCCAGTAGTATCAAGGGAAACAATCAGCCCCAGCATTTT.

The chain recombines TRBV7-9 with TRBJ2-1; unclear D gene. The CDR3 loop spans 17 amino acids. Germline V CDR1 and CDR2: SEHNR, FQNEAQ (reference sequence). The V end was cut by 1 base, the J end by 7 bases, with 20 bases between. CDR3: CASSLGDTTSGGNEQFF. The CDR3 DNA sequence: TGTGCCAGCAGCTTAGGGGATACTACCTCCGGTGGAAATGAGCAGTTCTTC.

J is TRBJ2-3 and V is TRBV27; 7 bases agree with TRBD2. The CDR3 has 16 amino acids. Losses at the gene ends were 6 bases for V and 1 base for J; bases not matched to a gene: 10. Germline lookup yields CDR1 MNHEY and CDR2 SMNVEV (reference sequence). The CDR3 DNA is TGTGCCAGCAGCCCCTTTGGGGGGGAGGGCACAGATACGCAGTATTTT. This gives the protein CASSPFGGEGTDTQYF.